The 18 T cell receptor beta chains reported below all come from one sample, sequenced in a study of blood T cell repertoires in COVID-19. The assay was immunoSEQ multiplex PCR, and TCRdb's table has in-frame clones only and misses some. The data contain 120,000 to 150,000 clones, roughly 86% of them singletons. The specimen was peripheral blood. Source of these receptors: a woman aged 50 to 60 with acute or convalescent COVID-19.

CDR3 loop: CSVDLTRTGGNYGYTF. In DNA, the CDR3 is TGCAGCGTTGATCTAACCCGGACAGGGGGTAACTATGGCTACACCTTC. V is TRBV29-1 and J is TRBJ1-2; 10 bases are shared with TRBD1. The CDR3 runs 16 residues. Trimming removed 3 bases from V and 1 base from J; junction bases left unmatched: 8. CDR1 and CDR2 (germline): SQVTM, ANQGSEA.

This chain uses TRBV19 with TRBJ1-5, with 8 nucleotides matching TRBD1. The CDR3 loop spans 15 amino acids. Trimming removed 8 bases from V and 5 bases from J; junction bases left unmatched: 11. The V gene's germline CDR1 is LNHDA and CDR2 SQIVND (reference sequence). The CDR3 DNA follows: TGTGCCAGTCGGGGGATGGCAGGGGGCGATCAGCCCCAGCATTTT. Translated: CASRGMAGGDQPQHF.

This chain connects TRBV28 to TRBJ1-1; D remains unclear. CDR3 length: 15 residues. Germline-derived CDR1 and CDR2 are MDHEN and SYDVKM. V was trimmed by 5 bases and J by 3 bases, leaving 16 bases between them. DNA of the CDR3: TGTGCCAGCAGTGGAGTCCCTCCCTATCACACTGAAGCTTTCTTT. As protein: CASSGVPPYHTEAFF.

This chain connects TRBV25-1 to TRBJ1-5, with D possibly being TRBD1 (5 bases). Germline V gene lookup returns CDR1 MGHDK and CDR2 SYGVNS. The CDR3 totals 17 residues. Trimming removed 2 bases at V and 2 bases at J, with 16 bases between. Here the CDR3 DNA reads TGTGCCAGCAGTGAACCCGCCCAGGGCTTTGGCAATCAGCCCCAGCATTTT. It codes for CASSEPAQGFGNQPQHF.

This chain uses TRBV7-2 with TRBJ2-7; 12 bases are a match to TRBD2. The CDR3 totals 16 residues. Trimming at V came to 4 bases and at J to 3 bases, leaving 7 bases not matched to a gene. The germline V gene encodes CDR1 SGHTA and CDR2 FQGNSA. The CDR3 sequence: CASSSGLAGTYYEQYF. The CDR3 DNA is TGTGCCAGCAGCTCTGGACTAGCGGGGACCTACTACGAGCAGTACTTC.

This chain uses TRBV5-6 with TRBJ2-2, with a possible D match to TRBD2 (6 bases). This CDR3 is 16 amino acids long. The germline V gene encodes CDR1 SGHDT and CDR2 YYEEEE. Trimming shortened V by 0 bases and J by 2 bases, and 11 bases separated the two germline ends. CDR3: CASSLELAINTGELFF. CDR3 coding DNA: TGTGCCAGCAGCTTGGAACTAGCAATTAACACCGGGGAGCTGTTTTTT.

CDR3 loop: CASSPPVRADTQYF. The CDR3 DNA follows: TGTGCCAGCTCACCCCCGGTCCGCGCAGATACGCAGTATTTT. The chain links TRBV18 to TRBJ2-3, with D unresolved. The CDR3 is made up of 14 amino acids. V was trimmed by 3 bases and J by 4 bases, leaving 11 bases between them. Looked up from germline, CDR1 is KGHSH and CDR2 is LQKENI.

The CDR3 DNA follows: TGTGCCAGTAGTAATAGGCTAGTCGGGTTTGATGAGCAGTTCTTC. Translating gives CASSNRLVGFDEQFF. V and J are TRBV19 and TRBJ2-1; no firm D call. The CDR3 contains 15 residues. CDR1 and CDR2 from the germline V gene are LNHDA and SQIVND (reference sequence). V lost 4 bases and J 8 bases, leaving 18 bases between the germline ends.

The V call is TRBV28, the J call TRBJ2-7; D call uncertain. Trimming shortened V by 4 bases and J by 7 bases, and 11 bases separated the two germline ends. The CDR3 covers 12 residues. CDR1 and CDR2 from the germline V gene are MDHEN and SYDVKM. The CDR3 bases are TGTGCCAGCAGTTCAGATCCCGGGGAGCAGTACTTC. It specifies CASSSDPGEQYF.

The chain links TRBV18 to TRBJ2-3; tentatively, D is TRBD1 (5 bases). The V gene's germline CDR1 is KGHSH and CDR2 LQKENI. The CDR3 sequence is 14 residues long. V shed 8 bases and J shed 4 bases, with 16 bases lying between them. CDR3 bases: TGTGCCAGCCCCCCAGGGAAGGGTGCAGATACGCAGTATTTT. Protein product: CASPPGKGADTQYF.

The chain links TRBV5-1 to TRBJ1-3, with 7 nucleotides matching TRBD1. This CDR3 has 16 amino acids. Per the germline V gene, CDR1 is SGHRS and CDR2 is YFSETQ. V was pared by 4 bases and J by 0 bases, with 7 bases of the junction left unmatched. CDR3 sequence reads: CASSQSTGSSGNTIYF. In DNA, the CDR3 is TGCGCCAGCAGCCAATCGACAGGGAGCTCTGGAAACACCATATATTTT.

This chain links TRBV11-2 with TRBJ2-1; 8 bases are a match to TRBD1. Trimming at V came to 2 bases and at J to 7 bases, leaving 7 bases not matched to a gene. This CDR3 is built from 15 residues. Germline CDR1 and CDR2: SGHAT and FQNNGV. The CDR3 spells CASSLQGANYNEQFF. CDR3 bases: TGTGCCAGCAGCTTACAGGGGGCGAATTATAATGAGCAGTTCTTC.

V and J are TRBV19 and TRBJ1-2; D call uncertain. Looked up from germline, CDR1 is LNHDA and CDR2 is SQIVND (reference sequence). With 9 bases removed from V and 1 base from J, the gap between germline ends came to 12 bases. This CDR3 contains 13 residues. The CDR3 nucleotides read TGTGCCAGCCATCCGGGAGGTAACTATGGCTACACCTTC. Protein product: CASHPGGNYGYTF.

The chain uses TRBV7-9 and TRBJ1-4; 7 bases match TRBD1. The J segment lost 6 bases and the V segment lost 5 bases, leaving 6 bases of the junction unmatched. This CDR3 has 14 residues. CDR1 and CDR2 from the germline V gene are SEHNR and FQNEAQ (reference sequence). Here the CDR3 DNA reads TGTGCCAGCAGCACAGGGGATTCGGATGAAAAACTGTTTTTT. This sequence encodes CASSTGDSDEKLFF.

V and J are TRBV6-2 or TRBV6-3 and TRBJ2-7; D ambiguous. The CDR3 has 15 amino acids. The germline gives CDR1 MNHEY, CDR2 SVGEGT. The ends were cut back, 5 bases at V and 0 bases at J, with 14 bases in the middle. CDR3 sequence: CASSVPGPGSYEQYF. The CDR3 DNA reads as TGTGCCAGCAGTGTTCCGGGTCCGGGCTCCTACGAGCAGTACTTC.

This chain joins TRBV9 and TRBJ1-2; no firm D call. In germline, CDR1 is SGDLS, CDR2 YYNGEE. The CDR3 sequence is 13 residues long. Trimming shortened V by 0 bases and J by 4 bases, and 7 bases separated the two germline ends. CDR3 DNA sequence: TGTGCCAGCAGCGTAGGGGAGTTCTATGGCTACACCTTC. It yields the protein CASSVGEFYGYTF.

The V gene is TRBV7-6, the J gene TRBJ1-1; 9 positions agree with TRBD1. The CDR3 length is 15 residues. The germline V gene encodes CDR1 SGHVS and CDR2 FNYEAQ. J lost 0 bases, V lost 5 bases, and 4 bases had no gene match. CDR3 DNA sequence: TGTGCCAGCAGCCCCGGGACAGGGTTGAACACTGAAGCTTTCTTT. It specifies CASSPGTGLNTEAFF. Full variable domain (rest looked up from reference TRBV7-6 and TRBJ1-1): GAGVSQSPRYKVTKRGQDVALRCDPISGHVSLYWYRQALGQGPEFLTYFNYEAQQDKSGLPNDRFSAERPEGSISTLTIQRTEQRDSAMYRCASSPGTGLNTEAFFGQGTRLTVV.

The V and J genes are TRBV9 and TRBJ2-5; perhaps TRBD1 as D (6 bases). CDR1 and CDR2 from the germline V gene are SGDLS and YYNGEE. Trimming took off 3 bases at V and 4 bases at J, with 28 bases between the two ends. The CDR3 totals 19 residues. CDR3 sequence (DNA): TGTGCCAGCAGCGCCTATGAGCCGACAGGTGGGCGCCCGATAGAGACCCAGTACTTC. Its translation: CASSAYEPTGGRPIETQYF.